Listed below are T cell receptor beta chains from one sample, sequenced in a study of blood T cell repertoires in COVID-19. Libraries were prepared by immunoSEQ multiplex PCR; TCRdb keeps only in-frame clonotypes and omits some of them. The sample has 49,000 or so clones; 80% to 90% are singletons. Sequencing was performed on peripheral blood. These receptors were collected from a man aged 45-60 years with acute or convalescent COVID-19. The CDR3 runs from the conserved cysteine through the conserved F or W. A D gene is named only where the DNA matches it firmly. Clone size, where shown, is once, few, many, or a class for clones that have expanded.

>once|NA|TRBV9|TRBJ2-5
CASSEGLNQETQYF
TGTGCCAGCAGCGAGGGACTGAACCAAGAGACCCAGTACTTC
>NA|TRBD2|TRBV20-1|TRBJ2-1
CSASFGLAGGGSVYNEQFF
TGCAGTGCTAGTTTTGGGTTAGCGGGAGGGGGCTCGGTCTACAATGAGCAGTTCTTC
>NA|TRBD1|TRBV6-5|TRBJ1-5
CATRDSYSNQPQHF
TGTGCCACACGGGACAGCTATAGCAATCAGCCCCAGCATTTT
>NA|NA|TRBV2|TRBJ1-5
CASSPGMNQPQHF
TGTGCCAGCAGCCCCGGGATGAATCAGCCCCAGCATTTT
>NA|TRBD1|TRBV9|TRBJ2-5
CASSTRQGRETQYF
TGTGCCAGCAGCACCCGACAGGGTCGAGAGACCCAGTACTTC
>NA|NA|TRBV18|TRBJ1-1
CASQKQPGQPTEAFF
TGTGCCAGCCAAAAACAACCAGGGCAGCCCACTGAAGCTTTCTTT
>NA|NA|TRBV12-1|TRBJ1-1
CASSPRRRRNTEAFF
TGTGCCAGCAGCCCGCGGCGGCGGCGGAACACTGAAGCTTTCTTT
>NA|NA|TRBV9|TRBJ1-5
CASSVGGLGNQPQHF
TGTGCCAGCAGCGTAGGAGGGTTGGGCAATCAGCCCCAGCATTTT
>NA|NA|TRBV7-9|TRBJ1-2
CASSVRAQVNYGYTF
TGTGCCAGCAGCGTCCGGGCACAGGTTAACTATGGCTACACCTTC
>once|TRBD1|TRBV24-1|TRBJ2-1
CATSDRDRTGPFF
TGTGCCACCAGTGATAGGGACAGAACCGGCCCGTTCTTC
>NA|NA|TRBV10-3|TRBJ2-2
CAISEFQENTGELFF
TGTGCCATCAGTGAGTTTCAGGAGAACACCGGGGAGCTGTTTTTT
>NA|NA|TRBV19|TRBJ2-5
CASSIQRGTQETQYF
TGTGCCAGTAGTATACAACGGGGAACCCAAGAGACCCAGTACTTC
>NA|NA|TRBV10-3|TRBJ2-5
CAISRLNQETQYF
TGTGCCATCAGCAGGCTCAATCAAGAGACCCAGTACTTC
>NA|NA|TRBV4-3|TRBJ2-5
CASSQDVPGGQETQYF
TGCGCCAGCAGCCAAGATGTACCAGGGGGGCAAGAGACCCAGTACTTC
>NA|TRBD1|TRBV27|TRBJ1-2
CASRTGDSYGYTF
TGTGCCAGCAGGACAGGGGACAGTTATGGCTACACCTTC
>NA|TRBD2|TRBV5-1|TRBJ2-7
CASSLESGGGEQYF
TGCGCCAGCAGCTTGGAGTCGGGAGGAGGCGAGCAGTACTTC
>NA|TRBD1|TRBV29-1|TRBJ1-2
CSVERGEGAVYGYTF
TGCAGCGTTGAAAGGGGAGAGGGGGCCGTCTATGGCTACACCTTC
>NA|TRBD2|TRBV29-1|TRBJ2-1
CSVISGVNEQFF
TGCAGCGTTATTAGCGGGGTTAATGAGCAGTTCTTC
>few|TRBD1|TRBV5-1|TRBJ2-2
CASSFGTGNTGELFF
TGCGCCAGCAGCTTCGGGACAGGGAATACCGGGGAGCTGTTTTTT
>NA|NA|TRBV5-1|TRBJ1-3
CASSEGTAGRGIYF
TGCGCCAGCAGCGAAGGAACCGCGGGACGCGGCATATATTTT
>NA|NA|TRBV5-1|TRBJ2-2
CASSLESPGTGELFF
TGCGCCAGCAGCTTGGAGAGTCCAGGCACCGGGGAGCTGTTTTTT
>once|TRBD2|TRBV5-1|TRBJ2-1
CASVASGGASYNEQFF
TGCGCCTCAGTGGCTAGCGGGGGGGCCTCCTACAATGAGCAGTTCTTC
>NA|TRBD1|TRBV27|TRBJ1-4
CASSRRLGTGVFATNEKLFF
TGTGCCAGCAGTCGCAGGCTCGGGACAGGGGTTTTCGCAACTAATGAAAAACTGTTTTTT
>NA|NA|TRBV29-1|TRBJ2-7
CSVVGGLSYEQYF
TGCAGCGTTGTTGGCGGTCTCTCCTACGAGCAGTACTTC
>medium-sized|TRBD1|TRBV6-4|TRBJ2-3
CASSDKGTGEVRTQYF
TGTGCCAGCAGTGACAAGGGGACAGGGGAAGTTAGAACGCAGTATTTT
>NA|NA|TRBV7-6|TRBJ1-6
CASSLVMAGDFNSPLHF
TGTGCCAGCAGCTTAGTTATGGCAGGGGATTTTAATTCACCCCTCCACTTT
>NA|TRBD2|TRBV7-9|TRBJ2-7
CASSSGLALYEQYF
TGTGCCAGCAGCTCAGGACTAGCACTCTACGAGCAGTACTTC
>NA|NA|TRBV24-1|TRBJ2-1
CATSDPYSEQFF
TGTGCCACCAGTGACCCATATAGTGAGCAGTTCTTC
>NA|NA|TRBV2|TRBJ1-5
CASSEDSPGYQPQHF
TGTGCCAGCAGTGAAGACTCACCCGGGTATCAGCCCCAGCATTTT
>NA|NA|TRBV6-5|TRBJ1-3
CASRTYGSGNTIYF
TGTGCCAGCAGGACTTACGGCTCTGGAAACACCATATATTTT
>NA|TRBD1|TRBV5-6|TRBJ2-7
CASAGQVGSYEQYF
TGTGCCAGCGCGGGACAGGTGGGCTCCTACGAGCAGTACTTC
>medium-sized|NA|TRBV19|TRBJ2-6
CASRVSSGANVLTF
TGTGCCAGTAGGGTGAGCTCTGGGGCCAACGTCCTGACTTTC
>NA|TRBD1|TRBV15|TRBJ1-5
CATSTDRGQGQPQHF
TGTGCCACCAGCACCGACAGGGGGCAGGGTCAGCCCCAGCATTTT
>once|NA|TRBV5-1|TRBJ1-2
CASSPEGAGGYTF
TGCGCCAGCAGCCCGGAAGGGGCCGGGGGCTACACCTTC
>NA|TRBD1|TRBV5-4|TRBJ2-5
CASSLAGQGAGETQYF
TGTGCCAGCAGCTTGGCCGGACAGGGGGCGGGAGAGACCCAGTACTTC
>NA|NA|TRBV9|TRBJ1-2
CASSLTRGGYGYTF
TGTGCCAGCAGCTTAACCAGGGGAGGGTATGGCTACACCTTC
>NA|NA|TRBV12-3/TRBV12-4|TRBJ2-3
CASSSRDLVSQYF
TGTGCCAGCAGTTCCCGGGACTTGGTTTCGCAGTATTTT
>NA|NA|TRBV7-9|TRBJ1-4
CASSLKGGAPNEKLFF
TGTGCCAGCAGCTTAAAGGGAGGTGCGCCGAATGAAAAACTGTTTTTT
>NA|TRBD1|TRBV30|TRBJ1-4
CAWSEGQGSNEKLFF
TGTGCCTGGAGTGAAGGACAGGGGAGTAATGAAAAACTGTTTTTT
>NA|NA|TRBV29-1|TRBJ1-2
CSVAGAYGYTF
TGCAGCGTTGCAGGGGCCTATGGCTACACCTTC
>NA|TRBD1|TRBV6-5|TRBJ1-2
CASRNRGGNYGYTF
TGTGCCAGCAGAAACAGGGGGGGTAACTATGGCTACACCTTC
>NA|NA|TRBV6-6|TRBJ1-2
CASSQQGLHHGYTF
TGTGCCAGCAGTCAACAGGGCCTCCACCATGGCTACACCTTC
>NA|TRBD1|TRBV7-6|TRBJ2-1
CASSAGGAYNEQFF
TGTGCCAGCAGTGCAGGGGGCGCTTACAATGAGCAGTTCTTC